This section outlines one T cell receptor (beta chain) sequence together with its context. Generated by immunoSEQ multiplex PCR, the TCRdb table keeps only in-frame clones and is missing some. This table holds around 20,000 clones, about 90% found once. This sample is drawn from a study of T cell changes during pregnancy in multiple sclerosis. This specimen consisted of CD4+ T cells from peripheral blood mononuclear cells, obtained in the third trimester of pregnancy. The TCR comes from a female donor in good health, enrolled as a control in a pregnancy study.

This chain's CDR3 is CASSQTTEQYF. The CDR3 region has the DNA TGTGCCAGCAGCCAGACTACGGAGCAGTACTTC. The gene calls are TRBV11-2 and TRBJ2-7; weak D call: TRBD2 (5 bases). CDR3 length: 11 residues. In germline, CDR1 is SGHAT, CDR2 FQNNGV. V lost 5 bases and J lost 7, with 9 bases in between.